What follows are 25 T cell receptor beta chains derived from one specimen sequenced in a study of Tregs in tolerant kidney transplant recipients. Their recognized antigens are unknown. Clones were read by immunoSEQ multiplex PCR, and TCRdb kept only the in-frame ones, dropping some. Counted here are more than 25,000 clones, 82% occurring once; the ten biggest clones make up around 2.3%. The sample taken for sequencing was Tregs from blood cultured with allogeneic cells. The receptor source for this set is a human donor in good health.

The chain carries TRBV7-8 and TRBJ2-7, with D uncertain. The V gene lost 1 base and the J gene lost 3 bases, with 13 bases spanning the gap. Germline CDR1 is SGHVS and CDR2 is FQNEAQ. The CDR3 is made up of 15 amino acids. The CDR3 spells CASSLVAGGGYEQYF. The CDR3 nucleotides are TGTGCCAGCAGCTTAGTTGCTGGCGGCGGCTACGAGCAGTACTTC.

The CDR3 sequence is CASSVTGTSGNTIYF. The CDR3, as DNA: TGTGCCAGCAGCGTAACAGGAACCTCTGGAAACACCATATATTTT. The rearrangement joins TRBV9 to TRBJ1-3; D perhaps matches TRBD1 (5 bases). From germline, CDR1 is SGDLS and CDR2 YYNGEE. Trimming left V 1 base short and J 0 bases short, with 8 bases between. The CDR3 totals 15 residues.

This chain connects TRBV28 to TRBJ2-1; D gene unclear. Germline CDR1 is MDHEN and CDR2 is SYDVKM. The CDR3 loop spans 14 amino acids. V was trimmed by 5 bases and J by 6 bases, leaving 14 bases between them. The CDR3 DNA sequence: TGTGCCAGCAGTCTCTATTCTAGAATCAATGAGCAGTTCTTC. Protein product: CASSLYSRINEQFF. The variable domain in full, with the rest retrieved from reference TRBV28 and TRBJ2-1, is DVKVTQSSRYLVKRTGEKVFLECVQDMDHENMFWYRQDPGLGLRLIYFSYDVKMKEKGDIPEGYSVSREKKERFSLILESASTNQTSMYLCASSLYSRINEQFFGPGTRLTVL.

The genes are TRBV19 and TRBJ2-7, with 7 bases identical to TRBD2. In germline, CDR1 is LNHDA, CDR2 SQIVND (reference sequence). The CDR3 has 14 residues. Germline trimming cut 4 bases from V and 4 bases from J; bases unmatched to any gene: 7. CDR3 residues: CASSTSSGPYEQYF. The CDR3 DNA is TGTGCCAGTAGTACCTCTAGCGGACCTTACGAGCAGTACTTC.

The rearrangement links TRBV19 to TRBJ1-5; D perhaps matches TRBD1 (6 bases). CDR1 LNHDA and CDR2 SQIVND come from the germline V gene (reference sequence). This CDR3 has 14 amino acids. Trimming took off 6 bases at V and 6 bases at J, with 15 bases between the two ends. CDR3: CASRVRGPGQPQHF. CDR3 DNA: TGTGCCAGTAGGGTCAGGGGACCGGGTCAGCCCCAGCATTTT.

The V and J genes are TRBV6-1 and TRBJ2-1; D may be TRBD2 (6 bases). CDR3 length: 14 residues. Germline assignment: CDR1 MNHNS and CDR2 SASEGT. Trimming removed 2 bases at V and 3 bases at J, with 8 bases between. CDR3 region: CASSEISGYNEQFF. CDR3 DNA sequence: TGTGCCAGCAGTGAAATTAGCGGCTACAATGAGCAGTTCTTC.

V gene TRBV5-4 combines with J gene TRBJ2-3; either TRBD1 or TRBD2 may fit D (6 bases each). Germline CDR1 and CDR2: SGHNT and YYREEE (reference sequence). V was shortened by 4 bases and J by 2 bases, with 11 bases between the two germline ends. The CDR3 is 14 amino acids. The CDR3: CASSKGGTTDTQYF. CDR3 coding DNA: TGTGCCAGCAGCAAGGGGGGAACCACAGATACGCAGTATTTT.

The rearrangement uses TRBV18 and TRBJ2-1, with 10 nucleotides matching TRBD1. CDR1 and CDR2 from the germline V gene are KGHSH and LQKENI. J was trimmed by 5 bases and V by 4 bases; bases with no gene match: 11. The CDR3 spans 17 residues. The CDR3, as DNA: TGTGCCAGCTCACAACGGATATGGGACAGGGGTAACAATGAGCAGTTCTTC. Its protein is CASSQRIWDRGNNEQFF.

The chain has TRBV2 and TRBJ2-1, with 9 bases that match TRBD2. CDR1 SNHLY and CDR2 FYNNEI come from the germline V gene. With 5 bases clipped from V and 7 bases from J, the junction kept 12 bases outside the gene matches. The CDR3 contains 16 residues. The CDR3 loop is CASSRALAGVLNEQFF. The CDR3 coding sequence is TGTGCCAGCAGTCGCGCCTTAGCGGGAGTTCTGAATGAGCAGTTCTTC. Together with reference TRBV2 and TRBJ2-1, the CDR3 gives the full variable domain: EPEVTQTPSHQVTQMGQEVILRCVPISNHLYFYWYRQILGQKVEFLVSFYNNEISEKSEIFDDQFSVERPDGSNFTLKIRSTKLEDSAMYFCASSRALAGVLNEQFFGPGTRLTVL.

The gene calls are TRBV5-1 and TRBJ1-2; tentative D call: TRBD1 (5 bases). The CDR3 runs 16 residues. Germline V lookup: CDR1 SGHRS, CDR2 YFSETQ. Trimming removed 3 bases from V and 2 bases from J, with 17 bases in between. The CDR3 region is CASSSTPGPLNYGYTF. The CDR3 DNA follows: TGCGCCAGCAGCTCTACCCCAGGGCCTTTAAACTATGGCTACACCTTC.

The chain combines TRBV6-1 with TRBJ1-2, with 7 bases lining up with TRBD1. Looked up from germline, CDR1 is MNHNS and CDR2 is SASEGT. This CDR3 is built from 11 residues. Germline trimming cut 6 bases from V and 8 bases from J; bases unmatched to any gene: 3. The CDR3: CASSYRGGYTF. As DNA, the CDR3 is TGTGCCAGCAGCTACAGGGGCGGCTACACCTTC.

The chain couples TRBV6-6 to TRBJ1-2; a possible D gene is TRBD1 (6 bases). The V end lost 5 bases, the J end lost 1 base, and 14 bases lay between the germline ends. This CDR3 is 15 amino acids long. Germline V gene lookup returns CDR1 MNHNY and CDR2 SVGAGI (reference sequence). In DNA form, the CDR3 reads TGTGCCAGCAGTGCTCGGACAGCCCTTAACTATGGCTACACCTTC. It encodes CASSARTALNYGYTF.

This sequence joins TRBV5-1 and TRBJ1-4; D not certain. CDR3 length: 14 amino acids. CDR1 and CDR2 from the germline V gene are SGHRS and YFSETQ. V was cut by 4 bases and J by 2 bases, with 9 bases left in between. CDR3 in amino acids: CASSPGFTNEKLFF. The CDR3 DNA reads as TGCGCCAGCAGCCCGGGCTTCACTAATGAAAAACTGTTTTTT.

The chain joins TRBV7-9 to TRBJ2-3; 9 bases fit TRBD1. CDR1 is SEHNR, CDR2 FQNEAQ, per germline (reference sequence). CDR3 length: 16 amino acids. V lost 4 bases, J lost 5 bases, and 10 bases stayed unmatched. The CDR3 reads CASSSLDRGLGDTQYF. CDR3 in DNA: TGTGCCAGCAGCTCGCTGGACAGGGGCTTGGGAGATACGCAGTATTTT.

CDR3: CASSPPGGSGTKEQYF. The CDR3 DNA is TGTGCCAGCTCACCGCCGGGGGGTAGCGGGACAAAGGAGCAGTACTTC. The chain links TRBV18 to TRBJ2-7; 8 bases are shared with TRBD2. The V gene's germline CDR1 is KGHSH and CDR2 LQKENI. After removal of 3 bases from V and 7 bases from J, the junction contained 14 bases not matched to a gene. The CDR3 spans 16 residues.

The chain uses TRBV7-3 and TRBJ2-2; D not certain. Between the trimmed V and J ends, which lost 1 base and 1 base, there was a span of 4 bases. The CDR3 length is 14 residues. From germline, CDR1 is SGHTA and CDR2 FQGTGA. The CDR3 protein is CASSLRRNTGELFF. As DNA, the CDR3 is TGTGCCAGCAGCTTAAGACGGAACACCGGGGAGCTGTTTTTT.

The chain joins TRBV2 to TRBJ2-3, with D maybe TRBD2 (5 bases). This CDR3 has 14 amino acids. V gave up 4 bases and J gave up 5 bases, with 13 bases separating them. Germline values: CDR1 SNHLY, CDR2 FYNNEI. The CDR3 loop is CASSGAAILDTQYF. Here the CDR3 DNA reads TGTGCCAGCAGTGGAGCGGCCATACTAGATACGCAGTATTTT.

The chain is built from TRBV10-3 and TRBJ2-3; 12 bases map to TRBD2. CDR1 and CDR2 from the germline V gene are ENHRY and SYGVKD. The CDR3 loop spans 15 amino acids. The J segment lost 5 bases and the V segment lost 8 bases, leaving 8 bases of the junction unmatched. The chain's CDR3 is CAIGASGGAGDTQYF. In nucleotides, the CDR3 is TGTGCCATCGGGGCTAGCGGGGGGGCAGGAGATACGCAGTATTTT.

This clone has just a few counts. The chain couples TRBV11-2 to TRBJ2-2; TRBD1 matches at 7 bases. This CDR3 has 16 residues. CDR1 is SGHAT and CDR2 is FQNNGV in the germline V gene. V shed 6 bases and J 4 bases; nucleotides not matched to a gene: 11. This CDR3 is CASRSYRGPGTGELFF. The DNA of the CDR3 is TGTGCCAGCAGATCGTACAGGGGCCCCGGCACCGGGGAGCTGTTTTTT.

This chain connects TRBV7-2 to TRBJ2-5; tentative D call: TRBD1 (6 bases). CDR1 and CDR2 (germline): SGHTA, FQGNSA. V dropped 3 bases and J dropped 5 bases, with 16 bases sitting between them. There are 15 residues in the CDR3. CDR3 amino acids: CASSFYSQGLETQYF. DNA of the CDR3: TGTGCCAGCAGCTTCTATTCTCAGGGGTTGGAGACCCAGTACTTC.

The DNA for the CDR3 is TGTGCCAGCAGTCAATATGGACAGGTTTTCTACGAGCAGTACTTC. It is translated as CASSQYGQVFYEQYF. The V call is TRBV6-5, the J call TRBJ2-7, with TRBD1 identical over 7 bases. Germline-derived CDR1 and CDR2 are MNHEY and SVGAGI. V shed 5 bases and J 3 bases; nucleotides not matched to a gene: 10. The CDR3 length is 15 residues.

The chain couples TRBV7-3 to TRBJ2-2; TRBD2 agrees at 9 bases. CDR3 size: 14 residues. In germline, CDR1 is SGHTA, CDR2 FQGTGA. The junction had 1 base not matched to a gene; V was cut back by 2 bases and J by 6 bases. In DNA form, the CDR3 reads TGTGCCAGCAGCTTAGGGACTAGCTCCGGGGAGCTGTTTTTT. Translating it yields CASSLGTSSGELFF.

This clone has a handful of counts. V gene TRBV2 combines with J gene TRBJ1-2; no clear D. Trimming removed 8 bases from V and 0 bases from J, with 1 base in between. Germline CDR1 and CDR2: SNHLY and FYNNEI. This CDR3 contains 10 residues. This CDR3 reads CASANYGYTF. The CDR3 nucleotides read TGTGCCAGCGCTAACTATGGCTACACCTTC.

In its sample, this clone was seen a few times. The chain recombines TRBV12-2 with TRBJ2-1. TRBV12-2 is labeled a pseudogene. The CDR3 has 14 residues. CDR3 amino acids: CASRLWGEDNEQFF. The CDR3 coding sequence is TGTGCAAGTCGCTTGTGGGGTGAGGACAATGAGCAGTTCTTC.

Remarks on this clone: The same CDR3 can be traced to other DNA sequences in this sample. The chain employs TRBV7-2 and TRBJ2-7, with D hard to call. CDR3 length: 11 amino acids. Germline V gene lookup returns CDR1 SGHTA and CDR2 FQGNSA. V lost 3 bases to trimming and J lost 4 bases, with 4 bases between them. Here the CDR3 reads CASSFRYEQYF. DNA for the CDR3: TGTGCCAGCAGCTTTAGATACGAGCAGTACTTC.